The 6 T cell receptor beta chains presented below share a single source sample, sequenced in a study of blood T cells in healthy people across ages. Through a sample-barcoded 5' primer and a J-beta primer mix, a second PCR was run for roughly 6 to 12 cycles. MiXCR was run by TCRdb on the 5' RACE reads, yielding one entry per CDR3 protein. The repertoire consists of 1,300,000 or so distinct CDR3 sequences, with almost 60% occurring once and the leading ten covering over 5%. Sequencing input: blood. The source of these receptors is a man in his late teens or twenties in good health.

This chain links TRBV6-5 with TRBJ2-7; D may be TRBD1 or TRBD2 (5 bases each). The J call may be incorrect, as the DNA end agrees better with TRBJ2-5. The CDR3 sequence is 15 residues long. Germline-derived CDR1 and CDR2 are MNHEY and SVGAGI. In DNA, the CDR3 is TGTGCCAGCAGTTTCGACCCGGGGCTTCAAGAGACCCAGTACTTC. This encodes CASSFDPGLQETQYF.

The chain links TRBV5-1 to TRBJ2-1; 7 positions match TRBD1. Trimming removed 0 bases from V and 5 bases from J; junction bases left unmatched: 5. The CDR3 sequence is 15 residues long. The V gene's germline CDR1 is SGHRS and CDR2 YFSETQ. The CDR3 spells CASSLVGQANNEQFF. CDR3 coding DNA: TGCGCCAGCAGCTTGGTAGGACAGGCAAACAATGAGCAGTTCTTC.

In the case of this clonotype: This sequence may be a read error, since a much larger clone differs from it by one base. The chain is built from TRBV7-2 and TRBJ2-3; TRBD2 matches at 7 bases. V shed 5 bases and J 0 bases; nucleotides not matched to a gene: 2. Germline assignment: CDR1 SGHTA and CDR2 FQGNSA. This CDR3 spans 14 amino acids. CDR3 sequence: CASSHSGSTDTQYF. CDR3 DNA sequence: TGTGCCAGCAGCCATAGCGGGAGCACAGATACGCAGTATTTT.

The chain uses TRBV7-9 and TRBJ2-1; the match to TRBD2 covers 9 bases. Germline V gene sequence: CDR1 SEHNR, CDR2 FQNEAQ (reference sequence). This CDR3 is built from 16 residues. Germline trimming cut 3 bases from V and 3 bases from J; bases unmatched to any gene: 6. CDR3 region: CASSFGGRAFYNEQFF. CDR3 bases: TGTGCCAGCAGCTTTGGCGGGAGGGCCTTCTACAATGAGCAGTTCTTC.

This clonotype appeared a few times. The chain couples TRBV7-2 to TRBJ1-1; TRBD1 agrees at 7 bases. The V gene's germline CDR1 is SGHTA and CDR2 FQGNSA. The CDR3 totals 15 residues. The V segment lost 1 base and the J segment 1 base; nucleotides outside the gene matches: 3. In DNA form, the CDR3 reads TGTGCCAGCAGCTTAGGCGGGACAGAGAACACTGAAGCTTTCTTT. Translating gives CASSLGGTENTEAFF.

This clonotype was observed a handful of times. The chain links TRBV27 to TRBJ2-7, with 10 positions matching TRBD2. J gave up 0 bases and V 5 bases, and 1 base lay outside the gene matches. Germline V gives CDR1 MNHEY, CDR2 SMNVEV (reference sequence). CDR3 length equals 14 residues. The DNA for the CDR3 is TGTGCCAGCAGTATAGCGGGGGGCTCCTACGAGCAGTACTTC. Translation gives CASSIAGGSYEQYF.